Listed below are T cell receptor beta chains from one sample, sequenced in a study of blood T cells in healthy people across ages. TCRdb reprocessed the 5' RACE reads with MiXCR, giving one entry per CDR3 protein. The table includes around 1,700,000 distinct CDR3 sequences, roughly 27% detected once. Source material: blood. Receptors were obtained from a woman under 40 in good health. Each CDR3 is given with its conserved first and last residue. The D gene is left open where the match is weak. Clone size, where shown, is once, few, many, or a class for clones that have expanded.

TRBV12-3/TRBV12-4	TRBJ2-7	TRBD2	.	CASSLASGVTYEQYF	TGTGCCAGCAGTTTAGCTAGCGGGGTCACCTACGAGCAGTACTTC
TRBV30	TRBJ2-1	TRBD2	.	CAQSGMAYNEQFF	TGTGCCCAAAGCGGGATGGCGTACAATGAGCAGTTCTTC
TRBV7-9	TRBJ2-7	TRBD1	few	CASSKDRGRSYEQYF	TGTGCCAGCAGCAAGGACAGGGGGCGCTCCTACGAGCAGTACTTC
TRBV4-1	TRBJ1-2	.	few	CASRSGRGIDGYTF	TGCGCCAGCAGGTCGGGTCGGGGTATTGATGGCTACACCTTC
TRBV12-3/TRBV12-4	TRBJ2-7	.	many	CASSHSFGVPREQYF	TGTGCCAGCAGTCATAGCTTCGGGGTCCCTCGCGAGCAGTACTTC
TRBV12-3/TRBV12-4	TRBJ1-2	.	many	CASSPLGGYGYTF	TGTGCCAGCAGCCCGCTAGGCGGCTATGGCTACACCTTC
TRBV7-2	TRBJ1-2	.	.	CASSSLTGTPYGYTF	TGTGCCAGCAGCTCTTTAACCGGGACGCCCTATGGCTACACCTTC
TRBV7-8	TRBJ2-3	.	.	CASSFKRLGDTQYF	TGTGCCAGCAGCTTCAAGAGACTCGGGGATACGCAGTATTTT
TRBV7-1	TRBJ2-1	.	.	CASRLLPGRSIF	TGTGCCAGCAGACTACTCCCGGGACGGAGTATCTTC
TRBV7-7	TRBJ2-1	.	many	CASSLDGGGGNEQFF	TGTGCCAGCAGCTTAGATGGGGGAGGAGGGAATGAGCAGTTCTTC
TRBV29-1	TRBJ1-4	TRBD1	.	CSVLGTGGEKLFF	TGCAGCGTTCTCGGGACAGGTGGGGAAAAACTGTTTTTT
TRBV7-2	TRBJ2-7	.	many	CASSSRESYEQYF	TGTGCCAGCAGCTCACGGGAGTCTTACGAGCAGTACTTC
TRBV2	TRBJ2-7	.	.	CASSEEGNEQYF	TGTGCCAGCAGTGAAGAGGGAAACGAGCAGTACTTC
TRBV28	TRBJ2-7	TRBD2	.	CASIGTSATYEQYF	TGTGCCAGCATTGGGACTAGCGCTACCTACGAGCAGTACTTC
TRBV7-2	TRBJ2-7	.	few	CASSLYKSYEQYF	TGTGCCAGCAGCTTGTACAAATCCTACGAGCAGTACTTC
TRBV12-3/TRBV12-4	TRBJ2-3	.	few	CAGSNSDTQYF	TGTGCCGGCAGTAATTCAGATACGCAGTATTTT